This T cell receptor beta chain was captured in a study of T cell changes during pregnancy in multiple sclerosis (dated by TCRdb to about 2019). In the study overall: In women with multiple sclerosis, the researchers looked at how the T cell repertoire shifted as pregnancy progressed.

Library generation was performed with the immunoSEQ multiplex PCR assay. As stored in TCRdb, this immuneACCESS dataset retains in-frame rearrangements with V and J assigned. A fraction of the clones does not appear; measured against another copy, unresolved V genes explain less than half of the discrepancy, and the remainder lacks a known reason. The sample data list 85,000 to 100,000 clones, and roughly 90% of these were observed just once. The ten largest clonotypes hold 1.5% of the sample. A distance of 7 bases separates the germline ends of V and J, which lose 6 bases and 3 bases respectively. Inclusive of the bounding cysteine and phenylalanine, the CDR3 is 11 residues long. Of all the DNA, just the CDR3 is kept, 33 bases in frame from base 1. For CDR1 and CDR2, the germline V gene (reference sequence) lists DFQATT and SNEGSKA. A remark on this clone: Its antigen specificity is not known. It has no much larger one-base neighbor in the sample; base qualities were not kept.

The sample here was peripheral blood, taken in the first trimester of pregnancy. The chain employs TRBV20-1 and TRBJ2-3, with the D gene call left open. This receptor was obtained from a female donor with multiple sclerosis, enrolled in a pregnancy study. The bases read TGCAGTGCCGACATGACAGATACGCAGTATTTT. Translated, it gives CSADMTDTQYF.